The present T cell receptor (beta chain) was sequenced within a study of neurological immune-mediated disorders. Study details: Relapsing-remitting disease affected about 30, and secondary progressive 3, of some 34 multiple sclerosis patients.

Study-wide findings and caveats: It was HTLV-1-associated myelopathy that showed the most TCR clonal expansion, while multiple sclerosis showed the least, falling below healthy controls. CDR3 amino acid sequences found in expanded clones were never shared across subjects, suggesting private repertoires in all groups.

CDR1 and CDR2 from the germline V gene are LGHNA and YSLEER. The CDR3 loop spans 16 amino acids. Trimming removed 4 bases from V and 9 bases from J; junction bases left unmatched: 11. 5'RACE with 10-nucleotide random UMIs generated the cDNA. Using its own MiXCR run on the 5' RACE reads, TCRdb lists one record per CDR3 protein. The sample has almost 85,000 distinct CDR3 sequences, around 2.6% seen once. As for this clonotype: Its antigen is not known.

The sequence came from a woman aged 25 to 39 with multiple sclerosis. This rearrangement joins TRBV4-3 to TRBJ2-3; 12 nucleotides match TRBD2. Material for sequencing was PBMCs. CDR3 bases: TGCGCCAGCAGCCCGAGTCTAGCGGGAGGGGTGGGGACGCAGTATTTT. Its translation: CASSPSLAGGVGTQYF.